This section outlines one TCR beta chain sequence together with its context. Its binding antigen is unknown. Base qualities are not at hand, and no much larger clone is one base apart. This entry belongs to a study of OX40 agonist ivuxolimab in advanced cancers. About the full investigation: Ivuxolimab was a fully human IgG2 agonistic monoclonal antibody targeting the costimulatory receptor OX40 (CD134). In the dose-escalation cohort, 75% to 85% of patients were male, and the mean age was roughly 60 years with a range of roughly 20 to 85. Peripheral TCRbeta sequencing aimed to test whether ivuxolimab altered TCR sequence diversity and caused clonal T-cell expansion. Intravenous ivuxolimab was administered to patients every 2 weeks at six dose levels: 0.01, 0.1, 0.3, 1.5, 3 and 10 mg/kg. The monotherapy dose-escalation portion (N ≈ 50 patients) of the phase I ivuxolimab trial is reported in the paper. Among the roughly 50 dose-escalation patients, some 20 had hepatocellular carcinoma, 15 melanoma, 9 renal cell carcinoma and 9 head and neck cancer. Three dose-escalation patients achieved partial responses, one with hepatocellular carcinoma and two with cutaneous melanoma. Patients were allowed to have had prior anti-PD-1, anti-PD-L1 or anti-CTLA-4 therapy, and approximately 37% of the dose-escalation patients had been treated with checkpoint inhibitors. The study at large found these results: After ivuxolimab, CD8+ T cells had more expanded clones than CD4+ T cells on average. Low levels of normalized T-cell clonal expansion were also seen in some patients who did not respond. In the 0.1-3.0 mg/kg groups, partial responders were among the patients with the lowest normalized peripheral clonal expansion, particularly in CD8+ T cells. Which antigens the clonally expanded peripheral T cells were specific for was not determined. Clonal expansion of both CD4+ and CD8+ blood T cells was observed from baseline to week 6 at doses 0.1 to 3.0 mg/kg.

The trial excluded patients who had a history of autoimmune disease or who were on systemic immunosuppression. Peripheral blood for TCR sequencing was collected from all dose cohorts at baseline, on cycle 4 day 1, and on cycle 7 day 1. The samples were drawn from a first-in-human, open-label, multicenter phase I dose-escalation trial of ivuxolimab. Adults with locally advanced or metastatic melanoma, renal cell, hepatocellular, or head and neck squamous cell carcinoma were enrolled in the trial. CD4+ and CD8+ T cells were sorted separately from peripheral blood before TCR sequencing. V drops 7 bases and J drops 4 bases, leaving 11 bases in between. The CDR3 holds 14 amino acids from the cysteine to the phenylalanine. Left in the record is the CDR3 DNA by itself, 42 bases read in frame from the first base. CDR1 and CDR2 are drawn from the germline V gene: SNHLY, FYNNEI. To sequence the TCRbeta CDR3 region, genomic DNA was isolated from the sorted cells. The immunoSEQ Assay was used for sequencing of TCRbeta CDR3 regions. Sourced from immuneACCESS, this table was stored by TCRdb with only in-frame sequences that have V and J called. A share of the clones is absent; for the studies checked, an unresolved V gene accounts for under half, and the remainder has no known explanation. For this sample there are 39,000 or so clones; 85% to 90% appear just once. Jointly, the top ten make up roughly a third of the sample.

The rearrangement joined TRBV2 to TRBJ1-6, with the D gene not confidently named. Source: CD4+ or CD8+ T cells sorted from blood, taken in a trial of the OX40 agonist ivuxolimab. The clonotype comes from an adult with an advanced solid tumor such as melanoma, head and neck, liver or kidney cancer. The CDR3 sequence is CASKVASYNSPLHF. The base sequence is TGTGCCAGCAAGGTAGCCTCTTATAATTCACCCCTCCACTTT.